Sequencing of this T cell receptor (beta chain) was carried out in a study of T-cell memory formation after mild COVID-19. CDR1 and CDR2 from the germline V gene are SGHVS and FQNEAQ. The ends were cut back, 5 bases at V and 5 bases at J, with 13 bases in the middle. The CDR3 is 14 residues long. From the 5' RACE reads, TCRdb called clonotypes with MiXCR, one entry per CDR3 protein. The repertoire holds around 530,000 distinct CDR3 sequences, roughly a fifth seen once, with about 8.7% in the top ten. Input material: PBMCs or a T cell subset sorted from them (not recorded which). The genes are TRBV7-8 and TRBJ2-1; D is perhaps TRBD1 or TRBD2 (5 bases each). The TCR originated in an adult woman who had mild COVID-19 (a few samples of this study predate the infection). Cell type and time point are not known. CDR3 in amino acids: CASSQPGRNNEQFF. CDR3 DNA: TGTGCCAGCAGCCAACCGGGACGCAACAATGAGCAGTTCTTC. The full variable domain, rest sourced from reference TRBV7-8 and TRBJ2-1, is GAGVSQSPRYKVAKRGQDVALRCDPISGHVSLFWYQQALGQGPEFLTYFQNEAQLDKSGLPSDRFFAERPEGSVSTLKIQRTQQEDSAVYLCASSQPGRNNEQFFGPGTRLTVL.